This TCR beta chain was documented in a study of T cell clonotyping in hematopoietic cell transplantation. Looking at the study overall: Recipients were bled about 28 days pretransplant and at posttransplant days 30, 100, 180. Findings and caveats of the study: Pathologically expanded recipient clonotypes increased progressively from day 30 to day 180 as diversity fell. At the given depth, recipient repertoires were over 95% de novo clonotypes. Graft donor and pretransplant recipient Inverse Simpson Index values predicted broader posttransplant TCR diversity.

Generated by immunoSEQ multiplex PCR, the TCRdb table keeps only in-frame clones and is missing some. The sample holds more than 12,000 clones, around three fifths seen once. Worth noting for this clone: The antigen is not known.

The V gene lost 6 bases and the J gene lost 6 bases, with 12 bases spanning the gap. Germline lookup yields CDR1 SQVTM and CDR2 ANQGSEA. CDR3 length: 12 amino acids. Sequencing input: PBMCs. This TCR derives from a human donor who either received an allogeneic hematopoietic cell transplant for a myeloid malignancy or was a related donor (not recorded which). Some clones in this sample may be carry-over from other donors' samples. The gene calls are TRBV29-1 and TRBJ2-1; no firm D call. CDR3 bases: TGCAGCGTCCGGGCCGGCGGCAATGAGCAGTTCTTC. It encodes CSVRAGGNEQFF.